The 23 T cell receptor beta chains given below trace back to one sample, sequenced in a study of blood T cell repertoires in COVID-19. Assay used: immunoSEQ multiplex PCR; TCRdb lists only in-frame clones, some missing. The table includes about 75,000 clones, around 67% detected once. Input material: peripheral blood. The receptors come from a human donor with acute or convalescent COVID-19. The donor label of this sample is uncertain.

The chain joins TRBV12-5 to TRBJ2-2; D is perhaps TRBD2 (5 bases). The ends were cut back, 0 bases at V and 0 bases at J, with 14 bases in the middle. Germline values: CDR1 LGHNT, CDR2 FRNRAP. This CDR3 comprises 18 residues. CDR3 residues: CASGLVEGRAANTGELFF. In DNA, the CDR3 is TGTGCTAGTGGTTTGGTAGAGGGAAGGGCCGCGAACACCGGGGAGCTGTTTTTT.

The V call is TRBV5-4, the J call TRBJ1-2, with D possibly TRBD1 on 6 matching bases. V shed 4 bases and J shed 7 bases, with 14 bases lying between them. In germline, CDR1 is SGHNT, CDR2 YYREEE (reference sequence). This CDR3 has 13 amino acids. The CDR3 region is CASSREQGSGYTF. The CDR3 nucleotides are TGTGCCAGCAGCCGAGAGCAGGGGTCTGGCTACACCTTC.

The chain's CDR3 is CASLPGGSANEQFF. The CDR3 DNA reads TGTGCCAGCCTACCGGGAGGTTCAGCAAATGAGCAGTTCTTC. V is TRBV28 and J is TRBJ2-1, with TRBD2 identical over 7 bases. In germline, CDR1 is MDHEN, CDR2 SYDVKM. The CDR3 spans 14 residues. V trimming: 8 bases; J trimming: 7 bases; junction bases outside the gene matches: 11.

The gene calls are TRBV7-6 and TRBJ1-1; D gene uncertain. CDR1 SGHVS and CDR2 FNYEAQ come from the germline V gene. This CDR3 comprises 13 residues. Trimming removed 2 bases from V and 1 base from J, with 5 bases in between. The CDR3 region has the DNA TGTGCCAGCAGCTTAAACGGGAACACTGAAGCTTTCTTT. Protein: CASSLNGNTEAFF.

The rearrangement links TRBV19 to TRBJ2-7; possible D gene TRBD2, 6 bases. This CDR3 has 11 residues. V was cut by 6 bases and J by 3 bases, with 6 bases left in between. Germline V gives CDR1 LNHDA, CDR2 SQIVND (reference sequence). CDR3 coding DNA: TGTGCCAGTAGCGGGGGCTACGAGCAGTACGTC. Translated, it gives CASSGGYEQYV.

The gene calls are TRBV19 and TRBJ1-5, with a possible D match to TRBD1 (5 bases). CDR3 length: 15 amino acids. Germline lookup yields CDR1 LNHDA and CDR2 SQIVND (reference sequence). The ends were cut back, 6 bases at V and 2 bases at J, with 14 bases in the middle. CDR3 protein: CASSSSGTRNQPQHF. CDR3 coding DNA: TGTGCCAGTAGCTCCTCGGGGACTCGCAATCAGCCCCAGCATTTT.

The gene calls are TRBV6-1 and TRBJ2-1; 7 positions match TRBD2. The CDR3 totals 14 residues. Germline V gives CDR1 MNHNS, CDR2 SASEGT. V gave up 0 bases and J gave up 9 bases; unmatched junction bases: 5. The CDR3 here is CASSEAGGEGEQFF. The CDR3 nucleotides are TGTGCCAGCAGTGAAGCAGGCGGGGAGGGTGAGCAGTTCTTC.

This chain links TRBV7-3 with TRBJ1-1; tentative D call: TRBD1 (6 bases). V lost 4 bases, J lost 1 base, and 10 bases lay in between. The CDR3 is 14 residues long. CDR1 is SGHTA, CDR2 FQGTGA, per germline. The chain's CDR3 is CASSSQGTNTEAFF. The CDR3 region has the DNA TGTGCCAGCAGCTCCCAGGGGACGAACACTGAAGCTTTCTTT.

The chain combines TRBV3-1 (or the pseudogene TRBV3-2) with TRBJ2-5; D is undetermined. The CDR3 sequence is 13 residues long. V was trimmed by 3 bases and J by 5 bases, leaving 10 bases between them. CDR1 and CDR2 from the germline V gene are LGHDT and YNNKEL (reference sequence). The CDR3 loop is CASSHPPSETQYF. CDR3 in DNA: TGTGCCAGCAGCCACCCCCCTTCGGAGACCCAGTACTTC.

The rearrangement links TRBV7-8 to TRBJ1-1, with D maybe TRBD1 (6 bases). The germline V gene encodes CDR1 SGHVS and CDR2 FQNEAQ. Trimming cost V 5 bases and J 1 base, with 11 bases left between them. The CDR3 runs to 14 residues. The CDR3 spells CASSAMTGNTEAFF. CDR3 in DNA: TGTGCCAGCAGCGCTATGACAGGGAACACTGAAGCTTTCTTT.

DNA of the CDR3: TGTGCCAGCAGCTTGGTTTCAGGGGGCGAAAGATGGGAGCAGTTCTTC. Protein sequence: CASSLVSGGERWEQFF. The gene calls are TRBV5-4 and TRBJ2-1; 8 positions match TRBD1. The CDR3 is made up of 16 amino acids. V lost 0 bases and J lost 10; bases outside the gene matches: 12. From germline, CDR1 is SGHNT and CDR2 YYREEE (reference sequence).

The V gene is TRBV20-1, the J gene TRBJ2-5, with D perhaps matching TRBD2 (5 bases). Trimming cost V 6 bases and J 7 bases, with 9 bases left between them. The CDR3 spans 10 residues. The V gene's germline CDR1 is DFQATT and CDR2 SNEGSKA (reference sequence). CDR3 sequence reads: CSAAEGTQYF. In nucleotides, the CDR3 is TGCAGTGCCGCAGAGGGGACCCAGTACTTC.

The genes are TRBV18 and TRBJ2-6; possible D gene TRBD1, 5 bases. Germline CDR1 is KGHSH and CDR2 is LQKENI. The ends were cut back, 3 bases at V and 7 bases at J, with 10 bases in the middle. The CDR3 contains 14 residues. CDR3 sequence: CASSPDSSANVLTF. The CDR3 DNA reads as TGTGCCAGCTCACCCGACAGTTCAGCCAACGTCCTGACTTTC.

The chain has TRBV5-6 and TRBJ2-2; TRBD2 aligns across 7 bases. The CDR3 runs to 17 residues. Germline lookup yields CDR1 SGHDT and CDR2 YYEEEE. With V trimmed by 2 bases and J by 1 base, 8 bases remained unmatched. The CDR3 DNA sequence: TGTGCCAGCAGCTTACGGGCAAGCGGGGTGAACACCGGGGAGCTGTTTTTT. Residues: CASSLRASGVNTGELFF.

J is TRBJ2-1 and V is TRBV7-2; 7 positions match TRBD2. This CDR3 spans 17 amino acids. CDR1 is SGHTA, CDR2 FQGNSA, per germline. Trimming removed 1 base from V and 6 bases from J; junction bases left unmatched: 12. The CDR3 sequence: CASSLGGGSGNINEQFF. CDR3 coding DNA: TGTGCCAGCAGCTTAGGGGGTGGGAGCGGGAACATCAATGAGCAGTTCTTC.

V usage is TRBV9 and J usage is TRBJ2-1; D is possibly TRBD2 (5 bases). The CDR3 is made up of 17 amino acids. The V end was cut by 4 bases, the J end by 7 bases, with 24 bases between. Germline-derived CDR1 and CDR2 are SGDLS and YYNGEE. The CDR3 DNA reads TGTGCCAGCAGCTCTACGGGCCCGACTATATTGAGGAATGAGCAGTTCTTC. This gives the protein CASSSTGPTILRNEQFF.

This clone was observed a few times. V and J are TRBV4-1 and TRBJ1-5; TRBD1 matches 9 bases. This CDR3 region has 15 residues. Trimming cost V 1 base and J 7 bases; bases outside gene matches: 5. Germline V gene data show CDR1 as MGHRA and CDR2 as YSYEKL. This chain's CDR3 is CASSQGGTGRQPQHF. The CDR3 coding sequence is TGCGCCAGCAGCCAAGGTGGGACAGGGCGCCAGCCCCAGCATTTT.

This clone appeared a few times. This CDR3 reads CASSLKGLGGNTIYF. In DNA form, the CDR3 reads TGTGCCAGCAGTTTAAAGGGGCTTGGAGGAAACACCATATATTTT. The V and J genes are TRBV28 and TRBJ1-3; a weak D match, TRBD1 (5 bases). The CDR3 consists of 15 residues. Germline lookup yields CDR1 MDHEN and CDR2 SYDVKM. Trimming pared 2 bases from V and 4 bases from J, leaving 12 bases between.

This chain uses TRBV15 with TRBJ2-7, with 9 bases that match TRBD1. Germline-derived CDR1 and CDR2 are LNHNV and YYDKDF (reference sequence). The V gene end was trimmed by 0 bases and the J gene end by 7 bases; junction bases not matched to a gene: 10. The CDR3 is 16 residues long. The CDR3 DNA reads TGTGCCACCAGCAGAGACCCCGGGACAGGGATGGGGGAGCAGTACGTC. This translates into CATSRDPGTGMGEQYV.

This clone was detected only once. The chain is built from TRBV18 and TRBJ2-4, with TRBD1 matching 10 bases. CDR1 and CDR2 (germline): KGHSH, LQKENI. This CDR3 has 15 residues. V shed 3 bases, J shed 3 bases, and the junction held 2 bases outside the gene matches. CDR3 loop: CASSPRTGGKNIQYF. The CDR3 DNA sequence: TGTGCCAGCTCACCTAGGACAGGGGGCAAAAACATTCAGTACTTC.

The J gene is TRBJ2-5, the V gene TRBV11-2; perhaps TRBD2 as D (6 bases). This CDR3 spans 16 amino acids. V was pared by 1 base and J by 1 base, with 13 bases between. Germline V CDR1 and CDR2: SGHAT, FQNNGV. CDR3 in DNA: TGTGCCAGCAGCTTAGGTACTAGCAGAAGCCAAGAGACCCAGTACTTC. It yields the protein CASSLGTSRSQETQYF.

With regard to this clone: Sequence at one end of the junction differs from germline and may be a read error. The chain joins TRBV4-2 to TRBJ2-7; no clear D gene. The germline CDR1 and CDR2 sequences are LGHNA and YNFKEQ. The CDR3 has 13 residues. In DNA, the CDR3 is TGTGCCAGCAGCCAAGATCAAACCTACGATCAGTACTTC. Its translation: CASSQDQTYDQYF.

This clone was seen a handful of times. The chain has TRBV11-1 and TRBJ2-3; 7 nucleotides agree with TRBD1. Trimming took 0 bases from V and 2 from J; bases not matched to a gene: 5. CDR1 SGHAT and CDR2 FQDESV come from the germline V gene (reference sequence). The CDR3 is 16 residues long. DNA of the CDR3: TGTGCCAGCAGCTTAGCTCGGACAGGACACACAGATACGCAGTATTTT. It translates to CASSLARTGHTDTQYF.